The source of this TCR beta chain is a study of blood T cells in healthy people across ages. Findings and caveats of the study: Per million T cells, the diversity of TCR beta decreased roughly linearly as age advanced. The study found TCR beta diversity correlated strongly with naive T cell percentage.

A J-beta primer mix and a sample-barcoded 5' primer were used in a second PCR of about 7 to 12 cycles. Unique molecular identifiers of 12 random nucleotides labeled each cDNA. TCRdb fed the 5' RACE reads into MiXCR, producing one record per CDR3 protein. The sample lists hundreds of thousands of distinct CDR3 sequences; under 50% were seen once. The CDR3 runs to 16 residues. Trimming left V 2 bases short and J 4 bases short, with 18 bases between. Turning to this clonotype: Its specificity is not known.

This chain uses TRBV12-3 or TRBV12-4 with TRBJ2-7; maybe TRBD1 (9 bases). This receptor was obtained from a man aged 25-40 years in good health. Sequencing was carried out using blood. The CDR3 loop is CASSLQAGGQGYEQYF. In DNA, the CDR3 is TGTGCCAGCAGTTTACAGGCGGGGGGACAGGGATACGAGCAGTACTTC.